The source of this T cell receptor beta chain is a study of blood T cell repertoires in COVID-19. Study processing details: For nucleated cells, counts were estimated from reference gene primer amplification. The assay was immunoSEQ multiplex PCR, and TCRdb's table has in-frame clones only and misses some. The D gene and trimming were derived from the DNA, and the V and J assignments and clone size from that table. The sample includes roughly 380,000 clones, approximately 90% of them seen just once. CDR3 size: 14 residues. Germline values: CDR1 KGHSH, CDR2 LQKENI. V was trimmed by 3 bases and J by 12 bases, leaving 17 bases between them.

J is TRBJ1-4 and V is TRBV18; tentatively, D is TRBD1 (5 bases). What was sequenced was peripheral blood. The TCR sequence derives from a woman aged 55-75 years with COVID-19, enrolled during active disease. CDR3 coding DNA: TGTGCCAGCTCACCGCCGGGGACGGGGGGTGAACTGTTTTTT. It specifies CASSPPGTGGELFF.